A selection of T cell receptor beta chains follows, all from one sample in a study of beta chain features in type 1 diabetes. TCRdb keeps only in-frame clones here, not all; method: immunoSEQ multiplex PCR. The sample has about 150,000 clones; 7.5% to 9.5% are singletons. Sequenced sample: central memory CD4+ T cells from blood. These receptors all come from a young woman in good health. Both conserved end residues are part of each CDR3. D genes are given only for firm matches. Size values are once, few and many counts, or a class for expanded clones, and some rows have none.

>few|.|TRBV5-1|TRBJ2-6
CASSFQLNTGHSGANVLTF
TGCGCCAGCAGCTTCCAGCTAAATACCGGACACTCTGGGGCCAACGTCCTGACTTTC
>.|.|TRBV4-1|TRBJ1-2
CASSQGRNYGYTF
TGCGCCAGCAGCCAAGGGCGGAACTATGGCTACACCTTC
>few|.|TRBV25-1|TRBJ1-5
CASSGQGYSNQPQHF
TGTGCCAGCAGTGGGCAGGGTTATAGCAATCAGCCCCAGCATTTT
>.|TRBD2|TRBV27|TRBJ2-3
CASSLRLAGGTDTQYF
TGTGCCAGCAGTTTAAGACTAGCGGGGGGCACAGATACGCAGTATTTT
>.|.|TRBV7-9|TRBJ1-1
CASSPAFEVGTEAFF
TGTGCCAGCAGCCCCGCGTTTGAGGTTGGCACTGAAGCTTTCTTT
>few|.|TRBV18|TRBJ1-2
CASSAGGEGGYTF
TGTGCCAGCTCGGCAGGCGGGGAAGGTGGCTACACCTTC
>.|.|TRBV5-4|TRBJ1-1
CASSLPGGSNTEAFF
TGTGCCAGCAGCTTGCCGGGGGGCTCGAACACTGAAGCTTTCTTT
>few|.|TRBV30|TRBJ1-5
CAWSHPGDQPQHF
TGTGCCTGGAGTCATCCAGGGGATCAGCCCCAGCATTTT
>.|TRBD2|TRBV19|TRBJ2-3
CAGLRRAGAPDTQYF
TGTGCCGGCCTAAGAAGAGCGGGAGCCCCAGATACGCAGTATTTT
>few|TRBD1|TRBV2|TRBJ2-7
CATHPGQAGYEQYF
TGTGCCACCCACCCCGGACAGGCTGGCTACGAGCAGTACTTC
>.|.|TRBV2|TRBJ2-1
CASSERRAYNEQFF
TGTGCCAGCAGTGAAAGGCGGGCCTACAATGAGCAGTTCTTC
>few|TRBD2|TRBV6-5|TRBJ2-1
CASGRGLGILGEQFF
TGTGCCAGCGGGAGAGGACTAGGGATTTTGGGTGAGCAGTTCTTC
>few|TRBD1|TRBV10-3|TRBJ1-4
CAIRDRDEKLFF
TGTGCCATCAGGGACAGGGATGAAAAACTGTTTTTT
>few|.|TRBV27|TRBJ1-2
CASSRAGETYGYTF
TGTGCCAGCAGCCGCGCGGGGGAAACCTATGGCTACACCTTC
>.|TRBD2|TRBV7-2|TRBJ2-7
CASSQVAGGRLKQYF
TGTGCCAGCAGCCAAGTAGCGGGAGGGCGCTTGAAGCAGTACTTC
>few|TRBD2|TRBV6-1|TRBJ2-7
CASSRTSGYEQYF
TGTGCCAGCAGCCGGACTAGCGGCTACGAGCAGTACTTC
>few|TRBD2|TRBV18|TRBJ2-7
CASSPLAGGNEQYF
TGTGCCAGCTCACCACTAGCGGGAGGGAACGAGCAGTACTTC
>.|.|TRBV6-6|TRBJ1-1
CASSFQMNTEAFF
TGTGCCAGCAGTTTCCAGATGAACACTGAAGCTTTCTTT
>few|TRBD1|TRBV28|TRBJ2-7
CASRPIRTGASYEQYF
TGTGCCAGCAGACCGATCCGGACAGGGGCAAGCTACGAGCAGTACTTC
>.|TRBD1|TRBV6-1|TRBJ2-5
CAISDGTGAETQYF
TGTGCCATCAGTGATGGGACAGGGGCCGAGACCCAGTACTTC
>few|.|TRBV7-7|TRBJ2-2
CASSLNPPGDTGELFF
TGTGCTAGCAGCTTAAATCCCCCGGGGGACACCGGGGAGCTGTTTTTT
>.|.|TRBV7-6|TRBJ2-7
CASSQGLPQSNEQYF
TGTGCCAGCAGCCAGGGACTTCCACAGTCCAACGAGCAGTACTTC
>.|.|TRBV5-4|TRBJ1-2
CASSLVGDYGYTF
TGTGCCAGCAGCTTGGTAGGGGACTATGGCTACACCTTC
>few|TRBD1|TRBV6-6|TRBJ2-3
CASSLQGAGTDTQYF
TGTGCCAGCAGCCTACAGGGGGCCGGCACAGATACGCAGTATTTT
>few|TRBD1|TRBV7-6|TRBJ1-5
CASSSGQGADQPQHF
TGTGCCAGCAGCTCCGGACAGGGGGCGGACCAGCCCCAGCATTTT
>once|.|TRBV6-6|TRBJ2-3
CASSYSTTTDTQYF
TGTGCCAGCAGTTACTCTACGACAACAGATACGCAGTATTTT
>few|.|TRBV6-6|TRBJ1-1
CASSYRAGVEAFF
TGTGCCAGCAGTTACAGGGCAGGGGTAGAGGCTTTCTTT
>.|.|TRBV10-1|TRBJ2-5
CASSERGGETQYF
TGCGCCAGCAGTGAGAGGGGTGGGGAGACCCAGTACTTC
>.|.|TRBV5-1|TRBJ2-5
CASSPGSAQETQYF
TGCGCCAGCAGCCCTGGGAGCGCCCAAGAGACCCAGTACTTC
>few|.|TRBV7-8|TRBJ2-2
CASSLEQGGTGELFF
TGTGCCAGCAGCTTAGAACAGGGCGGGACCGGGGAGCTGTTTTTT
>.|TRBD1|TRBV27|TRBJ2-7
CASSFGQGLSYEQYF
TGTGCCAGCAGTTTCGGACAGGGACTCAGCTACGAGCAGTACTTC
>few|TRBD1|TRBV6-5|TRBJ2-7
CASSSGTVYEQYF
TGTGCCAGCAGTTCCGGGACAGTCTACGAGCAGTACTTC
>.|TRBD2|TRBV7-9|TRBJ2-2
CASITGTSGVNTGELFF
TGTGCCAGCATTACCGGGACTAGCGGGGTGAACACCGGGGAGCTGTTTTTT
>.|.|TRBV5-1|TRBJ1-2
CASIGENYGYTF
TGCGCCAGCATAGGAGAAAACTATGGCTACACCTTC
>few|TRBD2|TRBV4-2|TRBJ2-3
CASSLAGGGSTDTQYF
TGTGCCAGCAGCCTAGCGGGAGGGGGGAGCACAGATACGCAGTATTTT
>.|.|TRBV14|TRBJ2-3
CASSPDPRGTQYF
TGTGCCAGCAGCCCGGACCCCCGGGGTACGCAGTATTTT
>.|TRBD2|TRBV7-2|TRBJ2-5
CASSSGLARETQYF
TGTGCCAGCAGCTCGGGACTAGCGCGAGAGACCCAGTACTTC